This T cell receptor beta chain is drawn from a study of blood T cell repertoires in COVID-19. Looking at the study overall: Whether acute or convalescent, the COVID-19 samples came from the United States, Italy and Spain.

The germline V gene has CDR1 SGHRS and CDR2 YFSETQ. The CDR3 totals 16 residues. The ends were cut back, 0 bases at V and 2 bases at J, with 15 bases in the middle. Data came from immunoSEQ multiplex PCR; TCRdb stores just in-frame clones and leaves some out. Seen here are some 110,000 clones, about nine tenths observed once, and the top ten hold roughly 4.7%. This TCR came from a middle-aged man with acute or convalescent COVID-19. The chain recombines TRBV5-1 with TRBJ2-7; the D gene is possibly TRBD2 (5 bases). The sample consisted of peripheral blood. CDR3 coding DNA: TGCGCCAGCAGCTTGGAGCTAAGGACTCTCCCCTACGAGCAGTACTTC. Its protein is CASSLELRTLPYEQYF.